This TCR beta chain stems from a study of blood T cells in healthy people across ages. Study summary: The capture of about one barcoded beta molecule per two T cells was achieved by template switching. Whole-study results and caveats: A strong correlation was found between TCR beta diversity and the percentage of naive T cells.

CDR1 and CDR2 (germline): LGHNA, YNFKEQ. The V segment lost 2 bases and the J segment 0 bases; nucleotides outside the gene matches: 10. The CDR3 extends over 17 amino acids. Per sample, no less than 5 micrograms of total RNA were extracted. Concerning this clonotype itself: What it binds is unknown.

A J-beta primer mix and a sample-barcoded 5' primer were used in a second PCR of about 7 to 12 cycles. One entry per CDR3 protein, called by TCRdb with MiXCR from the 5' RACE reads. The sample consists of 1.5 million to 2 million distinct CDR3 sequences, about 39% of them appearing once. The clonotype originates from a human donor in good health. The sample comprised blood. The V call is TRBV4-2, the J call TRBJ2-7, with 7 bases lining up with TRBD2. The CDR3 coding sequence is TGTGCCAGCAGCCAAAACCCCTGGGGGGGTGGCTCCTACGAGCAGTACTTC. Translating it yields CASSQNPWGGGSYEQYF.